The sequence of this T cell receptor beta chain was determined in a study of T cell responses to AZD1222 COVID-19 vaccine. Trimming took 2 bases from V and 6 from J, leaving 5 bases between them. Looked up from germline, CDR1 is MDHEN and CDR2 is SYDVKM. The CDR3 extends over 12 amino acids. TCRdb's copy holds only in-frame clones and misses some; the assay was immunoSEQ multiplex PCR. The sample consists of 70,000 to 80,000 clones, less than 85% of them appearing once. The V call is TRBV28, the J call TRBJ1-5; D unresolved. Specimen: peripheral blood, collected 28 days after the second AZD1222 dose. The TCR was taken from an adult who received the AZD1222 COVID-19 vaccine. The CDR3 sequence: CASSLVRQPQHF. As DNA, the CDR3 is TGTGCCAGCAGTTTAGTCCGTCAGCCCCAGCATTTT.